Listed here are 23 T cell receptor beta chains from one sample, sequenced in a study of post-analysis software for immune sequencing data. Study-level points and caveats: Four or five TRBV segments occurring more often in patients than controls included TRBV5-6, TRBV5-1 and TRBV20-1.

Each TCR beta cDNA library carried unique molecular identifiers. From the PCR reads, TCRdb called clonotypes with MiXCR, one entry per CDR3 protein. The table has around 440,000 distinct CDR3 sequences, around 40% seen once; the top ten hold about an eighth. What these receptors recognize is not known. What was sequenced was blood. The receptors were gathered from a girl between 5 and 17 years old with multiple sclerosis.

The chain employs TRBV19 and TRBJ2-1, with D possibly called TRBD1 or TRBD2 (6 bases each). CDR1 is LNHDA and CDR2 is SQIVND in the germline V gene (reference sequence). Trimming shortened V by 2 bases and J by 0 bases, and 11 bases separated the two germline ends. The CDR3 is 16 residues long. CDR3 sequence: CASSILGGLSYNEQFF. The DNA of the CDR3 is TGTGCCAGTAGTATATTGGGGGGCCTCTCCTACAATGAGCAGTTCTTC.

This clonotype turned up a few times. The chain joins TRBV6-5 to TRBJ2-5, with D maybe TRBD2 (6 bases). Germline V gene sequence: CDR1 MNHEY, CDR2 SVGAGI. The CDR3 spans 13 residues. V was clipped by 10 bases and J by 3 bases, with 15 bases between them. The CDR3 DNA is TGTGCCACCCTACCGGGACTGGAAGAGACCCAGTACTTC. It is translated as CATLPGLEETQYF.

The table lists this clonotype with a few counts. The rearrangement uses TRBV11-2 and TRBJ2-3; D not certain. Germline V lookup: CDR1 SGHAT, CDR2 FQNNGV. This CDR3 region has 12 residues. V dropped 3 bases and J dropped 5 bases, with 6 bases sitting between them. The CDR3 DNA is TGTGCCAGCAGCTTCCAGATAGATACGCAGTATTTT. Residues: CASSFQIDTQYF.

This clonotype came up a few times. This chain links TRBV9 with TRBJ2-3, with 8 positions matching TRBD2. J was trimmed by 6 bases and V by 1 base; bases with no gene match: 7. Germline V gives CDR1 SGDLS, CDR2 YYNGEE. This CDR3 contains 15 residues. CDR3: CASSVSSGRSDTQYF. CDR3 DNA: TGTGCCAGCAGCGTATCAAGCGGGAGATCGGATACGCAGTATTTT.

This sequence joins TRBV20-1 and TRBJ2-7; no reliable D call. Judging by the DNA end, TRBJ2-4 fits better; the J call may be wrong. Germline assignment: CDR1 DFQATT and CDR2 SNEGSKA (reference sequence). There are 13 residues in the CDR3. The CDR3, as DNA: TGCAGTGCTAGGCGGACAGCCAAAAACATTCAGTACTTC. Translating it yields CSARRTAKNIQYF.

To note about this clonotype: The junction departs from the called germline gene at one end, perhaps through a read error. This rearrangement joins TRBV5-1 to TRBJ2-3; TRBD2 matches 8 bases. Germline CDR1 reads SGHRS; CDR2 reads YFSETQ. This CDR3 is 15 amino acids long. The CDR3 DNA follows: TGCGCCAGCAGCCTGGGACTAGGGACCACAGATGCGCAGTATTTT. As protein: CASSLGLGTTDAQYF.

The chain employs TRBV5-1 and TRBJ2-5; TRBD2 agrees at 8 bases. Gene TRBJ2-7 matches the end of the DNA better, so the J call may be wrong. Germline V gene lookup returns CDR1 SGHRS and CDR2 YFSETQ. The CDR3 is made up of 14 amino acids. This chain's CDR3 is CASARPGGPDEQYF. As DNA, the CDR3 is TGCGCCAGCGCCCGCCCGGGAGGGCCGGACGAGCAGTACTTC.

This clonotype was recorded a few times. The genes are TRBV20-1 and TRBJ2-7; D may be TRBD1 (7 bases). V lost 5 bases, J lost 2 bases, and 13 bases lay in between. Germline CDR1 and CDR2: DFQATT and SNEGSKA (reference sequence). The CDR3 is made up of 13 amino acids. In DNA, the CDR3 is TGCAGTGCTGCGGGACAGAGCCCCTACGAGCAGTACTTC. As protein: CSAAGQSPYEQYF.

This chain uses TRBV9 with TRBJ2-7; 8 nucleotides agree with TRBD2. The V gene end was trimmed by 0 bases and the J gene end by 5 bases; junction bases not matched to a gene: 10. The germline V gene has CDR1 SGDLS and CDR2 YYNGEE. CDR3 length: 16 residues. CDR3 residues: CASSVATGTRIDEQYF. CDR3 nucleotides: TGTGCCAGCAGCGTAGCTACCGGGACTAGAATTGACGAGCAGTACTTC.

V and J are TRBV19 and TRBJ1-1; no clear D. From germline, CDR1 is LNHDA and CDR2 SQIVND (reference sequence). The V gene lost 3 bases and the J gene lost 7 bases, with 18 bases spanning the gap. This CDR3 comprises 15 residues. CDR3 sequence: CASSMPAESYGEAFF. The CDR3 DNA reads TGTGCCAGTAGTATGCCGGCGGAGTCTTATGGTGAAGCTTTCTTT.

In its sample, this clonotype was seen a few times. The V and J genes are TRBV12-3 or TRBV12-4 and TRBJ2-1, with D possibly matching TRBD1 (5 bases). This CDR3 is built from 14 residues. V was trimmed by 7 bases and J by 4 bases, leaving 14 bases between them. This chain's CDR3 is CASMPRDSYNEQFF. CDR3 DNA: TGTGCCAGCATGCCCCGAGACAGTTACAATGAGCAGTTCTTC.

The chain uses TRBV5-1 and TRBJ2-6; 9 bases fit TRBD1. V dropped 0 bases and J dropped 0; count of bases not matched to a gene: 4. The germline V gene encodes CDR1 SGHRS and CDR2 YFSETQ. The CDR3 has 18 amino acids. The CDR3 DNA follows: TGCGCCAGCAGCTTGGACGGGACAGGGCTCTCTGGGGCCAACGTCCTGACTTTC. Translated, it gives CASSLDGTGLSGANVLTF.

Here the CDR3 DNA reads TGTGCCAGCAGCTTACGGGCAGACAATCAGCCCCAGCATTTT. This encodes CASSLRADNQPQHF. The rearrangement links TRBV7-2 to TRBJ1-5; the D is unclear. Germline CDR1 reads SGHTA; CDR2 reads FQGNSA. The V end was cut by 2 bases, the J end by 3 bases, with 8 bases between. The CDR3 has 14 residues.

This clonotype was detected only a few times. The rearrangement joins TRBV12-3 or TRBV12-4 to TRBJ2-7; D unclear. Trimming removed 5 bases from V and 4 bases from J, with 9 bases in between. This CDR3 spans 12 amino acids. CDR3 in amino acids: CASSPQEYEQYF. DNA of the CDR3: TGTGCCAGCAGTCCTCAAGAGTACGAGCAGTACTTC.

The chain recombines TRBV4-1 with TRBJ2-5; 8 bases align to TRBD2. CDR3 length equals 16 residues. The ends lost 0 bases at V and 13 bases at J; junction bases unmatched: 16. Germline lookup yields CDR1 MGHRA and CDR2 YSYEKL. CDR3 coding DNA: TGCGCCAGCAGCCAAGATAATGCGGCGGGAGGTGGGGAGCGGTACTTC. It encodes CASSQDNAAGGGERYF.

The DNA of the CDR3 is TGCAGTGCTATGGGCCTCTGGGCGGCCGGGGAGCTGTTTTTT. This codes for CSAMGLWAAGELFF. The chain combines TRBV20-1 with TRBJ2-2; D is unresolved. Between the trimmed V and J ends, which lost 4 bases and 6 bases, there was a span of 15 bases. This CDR3 spans 14 amino acids. Germline lookup yields CDR1 DFQATT and CDR2 SNEGSKA (reference sequence).

The J gene is TRBJ1-1, the V gene TRBV5-6; tentatively, D is TRBD1 (5 bases). Germline CDR1 SGHDT, CDR2 YYEEEE. The CDR3 consists of 13 residues. V lost 4 bases, J lost 0 bases, and 7 bases lay in between. This CDR3 is CASSGTMNTEAFF. The CDR3 nucleotides read TGTGCCAGCAGCGGGACCATGAACACTGAAGCTTTCTTT. The full variable domain, its missing parts supplied by reference TRBV5-6 and TRBJ1-1, is DAGVTQSPTHLIKTRGQQVTLRCSPKSGHDTVSWYQQALGQGPQFIFQYYEEEERQRGNFPDRFSGHQFPNYSSELNVNALLLGDSALYLCASSGTMNTEAFFGQGTRLTVV.

V and J are TRBV5-1 and TRBJ2-3; D uncertain. There are 15 residues in the CDR3. CDR1 SGHRS and CDR2 YFSETQ come from the germline V gene. Between the trimmed V and J ends, which lost 3 bases and 0 bases, there was a span of 11 bases. The CDR3: CASSWGTSSTDTQYF. Written as DNA, the CDR3 is TGCGCCAGCAGCTGGGGTACGAGTAGCACAGATACGCAGTATTTT.

The V gene is TRBV3-1, the J gene TRBJ2-5, with 13 bases aligning to TRBD2. Per the germline V gene, CDR1 is LGHDT and CDR2 is YNNKEL (reference sequence). This CDR3 comprises 19 residues. The J segment lost 1 base and the V segment lost 1 base, leaving 9 bases of the junction unmatched. The CDR3 DNA follows: TGTGCCAGCAGCCAAGCCGGGACTAGCGGGACGAAGCTCCAAGAGACCCAGTACTTC. It encodes CASSQAGTSGTKLQETQYF.

The chain couples TRBV5-1 to TRBJ2-7; maybe TRBD2 (6 bases). The CDR3 runs 13 residues. The germline V and J ends were trimmed by 3 bases and 6 bases, with 13 bases remaining between them. Germline-derived CDR1 and CDR2 are SGHRS and YFSETQ. Here the CDR3 reads CASSSGTVLEQYF. CDR3 in DNA: TGCGCCAGCAGCTCCGGGACTGTCCTCGAGCAGTACTTC.

The genes are TRBV29-1 and TRBJ1-1; maybe TRBD1 (5 bases). The CDR3 has 14 amino acids. Trimming took off 6 bases at V and 0 bases at J, with 14 bases between the two ends. Germline lookup yields CDR1 SQVTM and CDR2 ANQGSEA. DNA of the CDR3: TGCAGCGTCGTGTCAGGGACCTTGAACACTGAAGCTTTCTTT. Protein: CSVVSGTLNTEAFF.

The chain links TRBV5-1 to TRBJ1-1; TRBD1 aligns across 10 bases. There are 13 residues in the CDR3. Germline trimming cut 4 bases from V and 11 bases from J; bases unmatched to any gene: 8. CDR1 is SGHRS and CDR2 is YFSETQ in the germline V gene. CDR3 DNA sequence: TGCGCCAGCAGCGGCGGGACAGGGGCGCGGGCTTTCTTT. It translates to CASSGGTGARAFF.

The chain combines TRBV7-6 with TRBJ2-7; D might be TRBD1 or TRBD2, each matching 5 bases. Per the germline V gene, CDR1 is SGHVS and CDR2 is FNYEAQ. CDR3 length: 15 amino acids. The V end was cut by 0 bases, the J end by 5 bases, with 14 bases between. The CDR3 bases are TGTGCCAGCAGCTTAGCACATCTCGGGGCACACGAGCAGTACTTC. This sequence encodes CASSLAHLGAHEQYF.